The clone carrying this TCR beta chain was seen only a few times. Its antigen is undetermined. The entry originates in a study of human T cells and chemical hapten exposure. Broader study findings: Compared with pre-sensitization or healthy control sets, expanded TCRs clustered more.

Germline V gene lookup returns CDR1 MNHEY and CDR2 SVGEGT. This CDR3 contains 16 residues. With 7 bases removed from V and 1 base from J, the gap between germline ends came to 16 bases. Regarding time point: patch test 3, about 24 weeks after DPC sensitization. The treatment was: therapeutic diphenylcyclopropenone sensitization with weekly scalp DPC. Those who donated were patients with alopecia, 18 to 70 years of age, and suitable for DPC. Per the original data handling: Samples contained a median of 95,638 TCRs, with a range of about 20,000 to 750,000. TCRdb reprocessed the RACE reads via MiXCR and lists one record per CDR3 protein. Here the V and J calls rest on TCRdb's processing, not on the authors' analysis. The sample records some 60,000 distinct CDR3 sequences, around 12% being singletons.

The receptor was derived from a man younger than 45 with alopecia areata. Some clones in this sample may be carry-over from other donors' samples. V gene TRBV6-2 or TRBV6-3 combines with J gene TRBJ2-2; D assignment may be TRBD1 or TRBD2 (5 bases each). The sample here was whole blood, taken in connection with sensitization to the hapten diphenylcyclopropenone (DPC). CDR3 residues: CASTEETGRNTGELFF. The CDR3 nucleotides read TGTGCCAGCACCGAAGAAACGGGACGGAACACCGGGGAGCTGTTTTTT.